These T cell receptor beta chains were read from a single sample in a study of T cells in Graves' hyperthyroidism and ophthalmopathy. TCRdb processed the multiplex PCR reads anew with MiXCR; each CDR3 protein has one entry. The sample carries 550,000 to 800,000 distinct CDR3 sequences, roughly 17% recorded once. The sequencing input was blood. The receptor source for this set is a man between 18 and 35 years old with Graves' hyperthyroidism. Both conserved end residues are part of each CDR3. Each record gives: CDR3 protein, V gene, J gene.

CSMTGGGTDTQYF	TRBV20-1	TRBJ2-3
CSAREGTSGRGPYEQYF	TRBV20-1	TRBJ2-7
CASIPRAGDTQYF	TRBV6-2/TRBV6-3	TRBJ2-3
CASSLRLAGPYEQYF	TRBV27	TRBJ2-7
CASSLIGQGTPTDTQYF	TRBV11-2	TRBJ2-3
CASSVGPLGETQYF	TRBV9	TRBJ2-5
CASSATSGRLTDTQYF	TRBV11-3	TRBJ2-3
CASSQDGTGNTEAFF	TRBV5-8	TRBJ1-1
CASSLKERETQYF	TRBV27	TRBJ2-5
CASSLGGMGNQPQHF	TRBV7-8	TRBJ1-5
CASSRQGIPNEQFF	TRBV11-3	TRBJ2-1
CATSDSTGTLNNEQFF	TRBV24-1	TRBJ2-1
CASSLFSSWASGSPLHF	TRBV27	TRBJ1-6
CAIRSGLNTEAFF	TRBV10-3	TRBJ1-1
CASSQDRRVWVYGYTF	TRBV3-1	TRBJ1-2
CSARVLFQETQYF	TRBV20-1	TRBJ2-5
CASSLVGAYEQYF	TRBV12-3/TRBV12-4	TRBJ2-7
CASSSPTWELFF	TRBV28	TRBJ2-2
CASIPPRLAGQKAGANVLTF	TRBV27	TRBJ2-6
CASSLLAGRVQETQYF	TRBV7-9	TRBJ2-5
CSVEVLARGNEQFF	TRBV29-1	TRBJ2-1
CAQNGGYLINQPQHF	TRBV12-3/TRBV12-4	TRBJ1-5
CASSIVAYEQFF	TRBV19	TRBJ2-1
CATATGTGFRPQHF	TRBV28	TRBJ1-5
CASSQEPGANEQFF	TRBV18	TRBJ2-1
CASSWTGRSSGANVLTF	TRBV28	TRBJ2-6
CASSYSTASGRSYEQYF	TRBV6-5	TRBJ2-7
CASSLVQPNTEAFF	TRBV11-1	TRBJ1-1
CAWGPGLAPYEQYF	TRBV30	TRBJ2-7
CASSLGTFNYGYTF	TRBV11-2	TRBJ1-2
CASSAWMEGPSYEQYF	TRBV28	TRBJ2-7
CASSPSLGSKGYTF	TRBV5-4	TRBJ1-2
CASSQIGGTLYNEQFF	TRBV4-1	TRBJ2-1
CASSHSSGRVETQYF	TRBV6-1	TRBJ2-5
CATSGGDTNQPQHF	TRBV24-1	TRBJ1-5
CATSDPRGSGDTQYF	TRBV24-1	TRBJ2-3
CASSYSSSGTEDFF	TRBV6-9	TRBJ1-1
CASSGMTGNTEAFF	TRBV6-2/TRBV6-3	TRBJ1-1
CASSGGADTEAFF	TRBV28	TRBJ1-1
CSVDGTDTDTQYF	TRBV29-1	TRBJ2-3
CASGVPGQGGDEQFF	TRBV11-3	TRBJ2-1
CASSGTQYNEQFF	TRBV7-2	TRBJ2-1
CASSPGLVGQYF	TRBV6-5	TRBJ2-7
CATLPTGGLAGASYNEQYF	TRBV13	.
CASRGFREGRVEETQYF	TRBV25-1	TRBJ2-5
CSVEGGLGETQYF	TRBV29-1	TRBJ2-5
CASSLIGLGAAEAFF	TRBV28	TRBJ1-1
CASSEAGRGQETQYF	TRBV2	TRBJ2-5
CASSQVPGGAEAFF	TRBV4-1	TRBJ1-1
CASSQDGRSYEQYF	TRBV3-1	TRBJ2-7
CASSRYQGSPNTGELFF	TRBV13	TRBJ2-2
CASRRSTGGSYEQYF	TRBV28	TRBJ2-7
CAWERGLGDGTQYF	TRBV30	TRBJ2-3
CSAGGGGVEVNEQFF	TRBV20-1	TRBJ2-1